These 13 T cell receptor beta chains were sequenced from one sample in a study of T cell responses to AZD1222 COVID-19 vaccine. Libraries were prepared by immunoSEQ multiplex PCR; TCRdb keeps only in-frame clonotypes and omits some of them. The sample records about 100,000 clones, 80% to 95% being singletons. The material was peripheral blood, obtained on day 0 of AZD1222 vaccination. These receptors were collected from an adult in good health.

This clone turned up a few times. The rearrangement uses TRBV9 and TRBJ2-7; D gene unclear. Looked up from germline, CDR1 is SGDLS and CDR2 is YYNGEE. Trimming left V 2 bases short and J 2 bases short, with 11 bases between. This CDR3 is built from 14 residues. CDR3: CASSVGNQAYEQYF. In nucleotides, the CDR3 is TGTGCCAGCAGCGTGGGTAATCAAGCCTACGAGCAGTACTTC.

The chain has TRBV9 and TRBJ2-5; D perhaps matches TRBD1 (5 bases). The V gene's germline CDR1 is SGDLS and CDR2 YYNGEE. V was trimmed by 3 bases and J by 5 bases, leaving 5 bases between them. The CDR3 has 11 residues. The CDR3 protein is CASSDRETQYF. CDR3 DNA: TGTGCCAGCAGCGACAGGGAGACCCAGTACTTC. The full variable domain, its missing parts supplied by reference TRBV9 and TRBJ2-5, is DSGVTQTPKHLITATGQRVTLRCSPRSGDLSVYWYQQSLDQGLQFLIQYYNGEERAKGNILERFSAQQFPDLHSELNLSSLELGDSALYFCASSDRETQYFGPGTRLLVL.

This clone is a singleton in its sample. The V gene is TRBV5-1, the J gene TRBJ2-5; D ambiguous. From germline, CDR1 is SGHRS and CDR2 YFSETQ. V lost 1 base to trimming and J lost 5 bases, with 3 bases between them. The CDR3 contains 11 residues. The CDR3 nucleotides read TGCGCCAGCAGCTTGTCCGAGACCCAGTACTTC. It yields the protein CASSLSETQYF. Looking up the rest from reference TRBV5-1 and TRBJ2-5 gives the full variable domain: KAGVTQTPRYLIKTRGQQVTLSCSPISGHRSVSWYQQTPGQGLQFLFEYFSETQRNKGNFPGRFSGRQFSNSRSEMNVSTLELGDSALYLCASSLSETQYFGPGTRLLVL.

The chain recombines TRBV11-2 with TRBJ2-1; D perhaps matches TRBD2 (5 bases). Trimming took 2 bases from V and 7 from J, leaving 15 bases between them. Germline V gene data show CDR1 as SGHAT and CDR2 as FQNNGV. CDR3 length: 15 amino acids. The CDR3 loop is CASSLSGSPGNEQFF. As DNA, the CDR3 is TGTGCCAGCAGCTTATCGGGGAGTCCTGGAAATGAGCAGTTCTTC.

V and J are TRBV10-3 and TRBJ2-2, with D tentatively TRBD1 (6 bases). Germline V lookup: CDR1 ENHRY, CDR2 SYGVKD. The ends were cut back, 6 bases at V and 1 base at J, with 9 bases in the middle. This CDR3 region has 14 residues. The CDR3 nucleotides read TGTGCCATCAGAGTGGGACAGAACACCGGGGAGCTGTTTTTT. Translated: CAIRVGQNTGELFF.

The genes are TRBV19 and TRBJ2-1, with a tentative D call TRBD2 (5 bases). The CDR3 is 13 amino acids. Trimming took 6 bases from V and 9 from J, leaving 15 bases between them. The germline gives CDR1 LNHDA, CDR2 SQIVND (reference sequence). The CDR3 DNA is TGTGCCAGTAGCCGATTTAGTGAGGGTGAGCAGTTCTTC. Translation gives CASSRFSEGEQFF. Full variable domain (missing parts from reference TRBV19 and TRBJ2-1): DGGITQSPKYLFRKEGQNVTLSCEQNLNHDAMYWYRQDPGQGLRLIYYSQIVNDFQKGDIAEGYSVSREKKESFPLTVTSAQKNPTAFYLCASSRFSEGEQFFGPGTRLTVL.

The chain carries TRBV5-1 and TRBJ2-7, with 7 bases fitting TRBD1. V lost 0 bases to trimming and J lost 6 bases; unmatched junction nucleotides: 3. Germline V lookup: CDR1 SGHRS, CDR2 YFSETQ. This CDR3 has 13 residues. DNA for the CDR3: TGCGCCAGCAGCTTGGGACAGGGATCCGAGCAGTACTTC. Its translation: CASSLGQGSEQYF.

The genes are TRBV28 and TRBJ1-1; D is unclear. The CDR3 runs 12 residues. V was cut by 8 bases and J by 7 bases, with 14 bases left in between. CDR1 and CDR2 from the germline V gene are MDHEN and SYDVKM. CDR3 region: CASRYLRREAFF. CDR3 in DNA: TGTGCCAGCCGCTACTTAAGGCGTGAAGCTTTCTTT.

This clone was picked up one time. CDR3 loop: CASSDRDSPFWEPQHF. The CDR3 DNA reads TGCGCCAGCAGTGACCGGGACTCCCCGTTCTGGGAGCCCCAGCATTTT. The chain joins TRBV10-1 to TRBJ1-5; D perhaps matches TRBD1 (5 bases). Deletions cut 3 bases from V and 8 bases from J, with 20 bases between. Germline-derived CDR1 and CDR2 are WNHNN and SYGVQD (reference sequence). The CDR3 covers 16 residues.

The J gene is TRBJ1-1, the V gene TRBV11-1; the D is unclear. Trimming removed 4 bases at V and 1 base at J, with 7 bases between. The CDR3 consists of 13 residues. In germline, CDR1 is SGHAT, CDR2 FQDESV (reference sequence). This CDR3 is CASSWSENTEAFF. CDR3 nucleotide sequence: TGTGCCAGCAGCTGGTCGGAGAACACTGAAGCTTTCTTT.

This sequence joins TRBV29-1 and TRBJ2-1; D possibly corresponds to TRBD1 (6 bases). V lost 7 bases and J 5 bases, leaving 12 bases between the germline ends. Germline V lookup: CDR1 SQVTM, CDR2 ANQGSEA. This CDR3 is built from 12 residues. CDR3 residues: CSAMGHNNEQFF. CDR3 coding DNA: TGCAGCGCTATGGGACACAACAATGAGCAGTTCTTC.

The J gene is TRBJ2-7, the V gene TRBV6-5, with 8 bases aligning to TRBD1. J was trimmed by 3 bases and V by 5 bases; bases with no gene match: 3. The CDR3 length is 13 residues. CDR1 is MNHEY, CDR2 SVGAGI, per germline. The CDR3 sequence: CASSQTGDYEQYF. In DNA, the CDR3 is TGTGCCAGCAGTCAGACAGGGGACTACGAGCAGTACTTC.

The CDR3, as DNA: TGTGCCAGCAGCCCAAGGGACAGGGCCAATCAAGAGACCCAGTACTTC. This translates into CASSPRDRANQETQYF. The chain links TRBV11-3 to TRBJ2-5, with 9 bases fitting TRBD1. There are 16 residues in the CDR3. The germline V gene encodes CDR1 SGHNT and CDR2 YENEEA. Trimming cost V 5 bases and J 2 bases; bases outside gene matches: 9.